What follows is one TCR beta chain and its context. As yet, its antigen is unknown. The sample belongs to a study of synovial regulatory T cells in juvenile arthritis. Study-wide results and limits: Largely private between patients, iaTreg TCR repertoires showed partial overlap with synovial Teff and blood CPL repertoires. Synovial Tregs shared more CDR3 sequences with iaTregs than other blood Tregs.

The germline gives CDR1 SGDLS, CDR2 YYNGEE. The CDR3 contains 14 residues. No DNA is recorded. Repertoires were generated with immunoSEQ multiplex PCR, while TCRdb's copy carries only in-frame clones and drops some. This repertoire includes several thousand clones. The sample comprised Treg cells from blood. Specified subset: remaining (HLA-DR-negative) circulating blood Treg cells. The chain has TRBV9 and TRBJ1-4; there is no DNA to check the TCRdb D call of TRBD1. This receptor was identified in a donor between 2 and 29 years old with juvenile idiopathic arthritis. Here the CDR3 reads CASSEGQPNEKLFF.